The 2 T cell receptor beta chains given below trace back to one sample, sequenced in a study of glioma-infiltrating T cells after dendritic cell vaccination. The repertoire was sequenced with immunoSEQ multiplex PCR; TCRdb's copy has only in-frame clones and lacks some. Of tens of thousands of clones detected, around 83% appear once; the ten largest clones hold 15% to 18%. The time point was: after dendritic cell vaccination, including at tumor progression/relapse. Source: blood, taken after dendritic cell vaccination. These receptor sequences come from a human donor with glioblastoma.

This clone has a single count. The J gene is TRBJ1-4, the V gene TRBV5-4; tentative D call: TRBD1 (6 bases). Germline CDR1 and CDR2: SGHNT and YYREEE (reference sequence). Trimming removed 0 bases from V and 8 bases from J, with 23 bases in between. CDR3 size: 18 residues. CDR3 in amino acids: CASSLGSRTVRAGEKLFF. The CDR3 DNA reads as TGTGCCAGCAGCTTGGGCTCCCGGACAGTGAGGGCAGGAGAAAAACTGTTTTTT.

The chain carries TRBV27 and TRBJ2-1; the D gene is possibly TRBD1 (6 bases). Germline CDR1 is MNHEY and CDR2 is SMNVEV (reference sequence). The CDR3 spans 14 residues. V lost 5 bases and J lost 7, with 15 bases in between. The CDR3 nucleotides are TGTGCCAGCAGTCGGGACATTCAAAGGAATGAGCAGTTCTTC. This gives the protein CASSRDIQRNEQFF.